This note documents a single TCR beta chain sequence. What it recognizes is unknown. The sample is drawn from a study of blood T cells in healthy people across ages. The second PCR ran roughly 6 to 11 cycles with a sample-barcoded 5' primer and J-beta primers. TCRdb re-called the 5' RACE reads with MiXCR, one entry per CDR3 protein. The table records hundreds of thousands of distinct CDR3 sequences, roughly 48% of them present only once. General observations from the study: Roughly linear declines in TCR beta diversity per million T cells occurred with age. Aged donors had fewer naive CD4+ cells and lower diversity than long-lived donors.

This sequence was found in an elderly man in good health. The sample was blood.

Written as DNA, the CDR3 is TGTGCCAGCAGTTTTACGGGGACAGGGTACAATCAGCCCCAGCATTTT. It yields the protein CASSFTGTGYNQPQHF. V and J are TRBV28 and TRBJ1-5; 9 positions match TRBD1. Germline lookup yields CDR1 MDHEN and CDR2 SYDVKM. Trimming removed 3 bases from V and 3 bases from J; junction bases left unmatched: 6. This CDR3 comprises 16 residues.